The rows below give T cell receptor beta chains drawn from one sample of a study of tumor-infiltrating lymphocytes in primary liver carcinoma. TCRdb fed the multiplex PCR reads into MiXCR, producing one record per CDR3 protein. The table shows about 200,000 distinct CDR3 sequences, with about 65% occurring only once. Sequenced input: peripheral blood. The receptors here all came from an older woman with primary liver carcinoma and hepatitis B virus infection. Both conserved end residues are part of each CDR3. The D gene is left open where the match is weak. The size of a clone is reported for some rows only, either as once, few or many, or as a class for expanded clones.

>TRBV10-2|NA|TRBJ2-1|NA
CASRARESVYEQFF
TGCGCCAGCAGGGCCCGCGAGTCCGTGTATGAGCAGTTCTTC
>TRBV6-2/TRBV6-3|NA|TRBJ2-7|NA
CASSTRVEQYF
TGTGCCAGCAGTACAAGGGTTGAGCAGTACTTC
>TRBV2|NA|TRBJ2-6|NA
CASSVRSSGANVLTF
TGTGCCAGCAGTGTACGGAGCTCTGGGGCCAACGTCCTGACTTTC
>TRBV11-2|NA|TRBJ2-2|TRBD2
CASNRRTSGTEELFF
TGTGCCAGCAACCGCAGGACTAGCGGAACCGAGGAGCTGTTTTTT
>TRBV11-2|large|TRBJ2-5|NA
CASSLRLAEYQETQYF
TGTGCCAGCAGCTTACGGCTAGCAGAGTACCAAGAGACCCAGTACTTC
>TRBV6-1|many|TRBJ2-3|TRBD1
CASSEGQGGSDTQYF
TGTGCCAGCAGTGAGGGACAGGGAGGGTCAGATACGCAGTATTTT
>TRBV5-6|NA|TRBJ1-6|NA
CASSLARPGSSYNSPLHF
TGTGCCAGCAGCTTGGCGCGCCCGGGGAGCTCCTATAATTCACCCCTCCACTTT
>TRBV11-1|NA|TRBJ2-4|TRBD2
CASNSKTSQAKNIQYF
TGTGCCAGCAACTCTAAGACTAGCCAAGCTAAAAACATTCAGTACTTC
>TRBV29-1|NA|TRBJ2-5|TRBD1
CSVDPGGAETQYF
TGCAGCGTTGATCCAGGGGGCGCGGAGACCCAGTACTTC
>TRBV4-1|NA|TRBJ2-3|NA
CASSQVRRAGSNQPQYF
TGCGCCAGCAGCCAAGTTCGTAGGGCGGGTAGCAATCAGCCCCAGTATTTT
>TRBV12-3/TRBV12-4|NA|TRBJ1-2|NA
CASRRQGQLYGYTF
TGTGCCAGCCGCCGTCAGGGACAACTCTATGGCTACACCTTC
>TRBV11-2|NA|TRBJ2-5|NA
CASCLGPTPGQCGETQYF
TGTGCCAGCTGCTTAGGACCCACCCCCGGGCAGTGCGGAGAGACCCAGTACTTC
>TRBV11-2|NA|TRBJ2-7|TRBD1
CASRPTGGKRGSYEHYF
TGTGCCAGCAGGCCGACAGGGGGCAAAAGGGGCTCCTATGAGCACTACTTC
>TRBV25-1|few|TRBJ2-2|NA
CASSEYRDTGELFF
TGTGCCAGCAGTGAATACAGGGACACCGGGGAGCTGTTTTTT
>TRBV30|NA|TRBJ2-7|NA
CAWSVLRWDGPYEQYF
TGTGCCTGGAGTGTACTTAGATGGGACGGCCCCTACGAGCAGTACTTC
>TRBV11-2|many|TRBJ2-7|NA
CASSRRQPSYEQYF
TGTGCCAGCAGCCGAAGACAGCCTTCCTACGAGCAGTACTTC
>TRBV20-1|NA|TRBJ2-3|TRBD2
CSATRLAGDNTGTQYF
TGCAGTGCGACCCGACTAGCGGGAGACAACACAGGTACGCAGTATTTT
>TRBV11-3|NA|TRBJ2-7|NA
CVSSYTDEQYF
TGTGTCAGCAGCTATACCGACGAGCAGTACTTC
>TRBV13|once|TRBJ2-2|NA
CASSRGGRPGELFF
TGTGCCAGCAGCAGAGGCGGTCGCCCAGGGGAGCTGTTTTTT
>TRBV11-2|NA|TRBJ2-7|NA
CASSQQGRAYDQYF
TGCGCCAGCAGCCAGCAGGGGAGGGCCTACGATCAGTACTTC
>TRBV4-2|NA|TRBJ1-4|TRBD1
CASSQFGQGRPLNEKLFF
TGTGCCAGCAGCCAATTTGGACAGGGGAGGCCTCTGAATGAAAAACTGTTTTTC
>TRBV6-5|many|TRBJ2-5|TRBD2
CASSTGLAGSETQYF
TGTGCCAGCAGTACTGGACTAGCGGGGTCGGAGACCCAGTACTTC
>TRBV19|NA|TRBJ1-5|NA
CATRDPLRSNQPQHF
TGTGCCACCAGGGACCCCCTGAGGAGCAATCAGCCCCAGCATTTT
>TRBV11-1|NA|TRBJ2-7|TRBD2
CASSLDGLAGEAYEQYF
TGTGCCAGCAGCTTGGATGGACTAGCGGGAGAGGCCTACGAGCAGTACTTC
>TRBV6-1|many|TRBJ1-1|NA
CASSRDGLATEAFF
TGTGCCAGCAGTCGCGACGGGCTGGCCACTGAAGCTTTCTTT
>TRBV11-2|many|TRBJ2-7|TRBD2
CASRPRGGDGSYEQYF
TGTGCCAGCAGACCCCGGGGGGGGGATGGCTCCTACGAGCAGTACTTC
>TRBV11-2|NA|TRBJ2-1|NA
CASSLRSENNEQFF
TGCGCCAGCAGCTTGAGATCAGAAAACAATGAGCAGTTCTTC
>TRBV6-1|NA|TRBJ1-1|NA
CASNPGGMHDTEAFF
TGTGCCAGCAATCCCGGTGGCATGCATGACACTGAAGCCTTCTTT
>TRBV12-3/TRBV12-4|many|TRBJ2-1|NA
CASRLTGSSYNEQFF
TGTGCCAGCAGATTAACTGGGAGCTCCTACAATGAGCAGTTCTTC
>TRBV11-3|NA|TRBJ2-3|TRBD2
CSSSAGGYTDTQYF
TGTAGCAGCAGCGCGGGGGGGTACACAGATACGCAGTATTTT
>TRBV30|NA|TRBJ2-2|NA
CAWKRSTFDTGELFF
TGTGCCTGGAAAAGGTCGACTTTTGACACCGGGGAGCTGTTTTTT
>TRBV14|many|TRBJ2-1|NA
CASSQDSWGYNEQFF
TGTGCCAGCAGCCAAGATAGTTGGGGTTACAATGAGCAGTTCTTC